This T cell receptor (beta chain) was profiled in a study of blood T cells in healthy people across ages. Study overall: Capturing about one barcoded beta molecule per two T cells was achieved by template switching.

The authors ran a second PCR of roughly 6 to 12 cycles using a sample-barcoded 5' primer and a J-beta primer mix. One entry per CDR3 protein, called by TCRdb with MiXCR from the 5' RACE reads. The sample comprises roughly 1,500,000 distinct CDR3 sequences, 34% of which are singletons, and about 10% rests with the top ten. Overall study findings and caveats: Donor CMV infection status was unknown, possibly confounding age-related changes in expanded clonotypes.

This clonotype was counted ten times or more. Its antigen is unknown. The TCR sequence derives from a woman aged 25 to 45 in good health. Sequencing used blood.

For the CDR3, the DNA is TGCAGCGCGAGGGACGGAATCTATGGCTACACCTTC. Protein sequence: CSARDGIYGYTF. This sequence joins TRBV29-1 and TRBJ1-2, with D possibly being TRBD1 (5 bases). Germline CDR1 is SQVTM and CDR2 is ANQGSEA. The CDR3 spans 12 residues. Between the trimmed V and J ends, which lost 7 bases and 4 bases, there was a span of 13 bases.